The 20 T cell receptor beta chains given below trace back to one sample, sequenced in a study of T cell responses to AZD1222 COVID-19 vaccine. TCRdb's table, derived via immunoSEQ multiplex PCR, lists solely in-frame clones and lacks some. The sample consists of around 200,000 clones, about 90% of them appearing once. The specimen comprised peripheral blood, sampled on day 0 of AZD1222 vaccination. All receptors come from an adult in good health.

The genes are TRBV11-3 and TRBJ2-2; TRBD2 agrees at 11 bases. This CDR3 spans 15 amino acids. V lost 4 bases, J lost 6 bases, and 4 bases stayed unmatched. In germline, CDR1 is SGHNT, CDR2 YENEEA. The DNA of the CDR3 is TGTGCCAGCAGCTCGACGACTAGCGGGGCCGGGGAGCTGTTTTTT. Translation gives CASSSTTSGAGELFF.

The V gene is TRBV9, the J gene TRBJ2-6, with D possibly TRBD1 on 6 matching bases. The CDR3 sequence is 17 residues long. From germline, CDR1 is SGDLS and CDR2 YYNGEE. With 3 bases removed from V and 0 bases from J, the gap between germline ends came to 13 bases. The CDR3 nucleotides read TGTGCCAGCAGCGAATTAGGACAGATCTCTGGGGCCAACGTCCTGACTTTC. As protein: CASSELGQISGANVLTF.

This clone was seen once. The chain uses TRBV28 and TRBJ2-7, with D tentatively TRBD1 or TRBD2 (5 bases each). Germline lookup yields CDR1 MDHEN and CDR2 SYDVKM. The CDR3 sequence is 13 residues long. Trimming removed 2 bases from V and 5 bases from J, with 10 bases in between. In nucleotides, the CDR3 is TGTGCCAGCAGTTTAGGGACGGGGCACGAGCAGTACTTC. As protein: CASSLGTGHEQYF.

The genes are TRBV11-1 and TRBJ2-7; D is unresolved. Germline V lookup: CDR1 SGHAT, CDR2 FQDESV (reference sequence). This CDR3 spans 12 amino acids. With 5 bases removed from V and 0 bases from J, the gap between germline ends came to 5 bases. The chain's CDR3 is CASSPSSYEQYF. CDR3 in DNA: TGTGCCAGCAGCCCTAGCTCCTACGAGCAGTACTTC.

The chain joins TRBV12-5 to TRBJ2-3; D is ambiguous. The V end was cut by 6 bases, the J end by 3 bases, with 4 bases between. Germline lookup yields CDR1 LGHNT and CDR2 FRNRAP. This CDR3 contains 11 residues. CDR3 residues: CASGETDTQYF. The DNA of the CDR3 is TGTGCTAGTGGGGAGACAGATACGCAGTATTTT.

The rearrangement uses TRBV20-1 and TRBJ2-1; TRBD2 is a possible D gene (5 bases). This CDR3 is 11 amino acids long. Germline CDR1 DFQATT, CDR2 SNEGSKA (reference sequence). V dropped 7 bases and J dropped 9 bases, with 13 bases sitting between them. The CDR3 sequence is CSVVHGGEQFF. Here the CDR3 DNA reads TGCAGTGTAGTACACGGAGGTGAGCAGTTCTTC.

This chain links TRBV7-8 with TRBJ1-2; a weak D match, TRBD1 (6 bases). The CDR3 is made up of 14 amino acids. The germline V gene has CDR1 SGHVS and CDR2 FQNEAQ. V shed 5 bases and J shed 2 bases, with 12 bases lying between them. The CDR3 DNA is TGTGCCAGCAGCCGAGGGGGGATGAACTATGGCTACACCTTC. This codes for CASSRGGMNYGYTF.

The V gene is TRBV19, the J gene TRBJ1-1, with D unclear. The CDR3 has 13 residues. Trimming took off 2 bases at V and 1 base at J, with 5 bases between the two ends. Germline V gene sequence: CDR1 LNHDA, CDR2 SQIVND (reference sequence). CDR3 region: CASSIRANTEAFF. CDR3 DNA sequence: TGTGCCAGTAGTATAAGGGCGAACACTGAAGCTTTCTTT.

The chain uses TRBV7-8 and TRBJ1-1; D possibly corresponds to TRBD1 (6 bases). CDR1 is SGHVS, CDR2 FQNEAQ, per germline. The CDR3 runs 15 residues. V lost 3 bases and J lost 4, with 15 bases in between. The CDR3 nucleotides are TGTGCCAGCAGCTTGGGCAACAGGGAAGGCACTGAAGCTTTCTTT. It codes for CASSLGNREGTEAFF.

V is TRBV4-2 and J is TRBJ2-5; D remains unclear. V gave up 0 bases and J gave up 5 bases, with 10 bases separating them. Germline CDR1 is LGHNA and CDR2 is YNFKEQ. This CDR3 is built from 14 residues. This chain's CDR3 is CASSQELDGETQYF. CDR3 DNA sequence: TGTGCCAGCAGCCAAGAACTGGATGGTGAGACCCAGTACTTC.

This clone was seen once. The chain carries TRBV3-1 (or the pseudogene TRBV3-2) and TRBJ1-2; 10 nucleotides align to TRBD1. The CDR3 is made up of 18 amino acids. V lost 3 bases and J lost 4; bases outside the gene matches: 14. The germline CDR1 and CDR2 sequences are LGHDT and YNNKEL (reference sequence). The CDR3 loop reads CASSQSTGTGAPGYGYTF. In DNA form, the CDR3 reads TGTGCCAGCAGCCAGTCCACCGGGACAGGGGCTCCGGGCTATGGCTACACCTTC.

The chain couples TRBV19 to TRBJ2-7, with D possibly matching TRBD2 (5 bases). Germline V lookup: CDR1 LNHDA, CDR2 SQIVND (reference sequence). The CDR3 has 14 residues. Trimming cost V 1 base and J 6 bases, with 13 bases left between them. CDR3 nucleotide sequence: TGTGCCAGTAGTATAGGCCGGGGATCCGGCGAGCAGTACTTC. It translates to CASSIGRGSGEQYF. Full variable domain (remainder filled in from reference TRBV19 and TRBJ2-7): DGGITQSPKYLFRKEGQNVTLSCEQNLNHDAMYWYRQDPGQGLRLIYYSQIVNDFQKGDIAEGYSVSREKKESFPLTVTSAQKNPTAFYLCASSIGRGSGEQYFGPGTRLTVT.

CDR3 bases: TGTGCCAGCAGCTTACAGGGGGCCAAGGTCACTGAAGCTTTCTTT. Translating it yields CASSLQGAKVTEAFF. The chain uses TRBV7-9 and TRBJ1-1, with 8 bases lining up with TRBD1. Looked up from germline, CDR1 is SEHNR and CDR2 is FQNEAQ (reference sequence). Losses at the gene ends were 2 bases for V and 4 bases for J; bases not matched to a gene: 6. The CDR3 consists of 15 residues. The complete variable domain, with remaining parts taken from reference TRBV7-9 and TRBJ1-1, reads DTGVSQNPRHKITKRGQNVTFRCDPISEHNRLYWYRQTLGQGPEFLTYFQNEAQLEKSRLLSDRFSAERPKGSFSTLEIQRTEQGDSAMYLCASSLQGAKVTEAFFGQGTRLTVV.

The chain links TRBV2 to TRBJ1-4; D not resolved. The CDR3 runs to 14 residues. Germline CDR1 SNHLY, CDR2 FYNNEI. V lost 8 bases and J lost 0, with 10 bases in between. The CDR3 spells CASAQTATNEKLFF. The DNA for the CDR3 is TGTGCCAGCGCCCAAACAGCAACTAATGAAAAACTGTTTTTT.

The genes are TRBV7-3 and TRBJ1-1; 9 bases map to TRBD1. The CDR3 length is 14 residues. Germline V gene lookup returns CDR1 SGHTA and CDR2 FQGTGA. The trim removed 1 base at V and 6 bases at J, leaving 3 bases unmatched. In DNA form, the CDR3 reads TGTGCCAGCAGCTTAAAACAGGGGGCAGCTGAAGCTTTCTTT. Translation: CASSLKQGAAEAFF.

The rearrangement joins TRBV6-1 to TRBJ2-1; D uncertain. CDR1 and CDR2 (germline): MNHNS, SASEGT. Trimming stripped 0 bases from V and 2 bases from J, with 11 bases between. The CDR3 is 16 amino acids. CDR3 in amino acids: CASSEALGYPYNEQFF. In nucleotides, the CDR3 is TGTGCCAGCAGTGAAGCGCTGGGGTACCCCTACAATGAGCAGTTCTTC.

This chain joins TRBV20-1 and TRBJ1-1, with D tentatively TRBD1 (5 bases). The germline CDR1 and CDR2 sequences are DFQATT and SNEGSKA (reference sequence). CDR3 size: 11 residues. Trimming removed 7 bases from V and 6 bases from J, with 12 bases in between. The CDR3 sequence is CSVIREAEAFF. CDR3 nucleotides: TGCAGTGTGATCAGGGAGGCTGAAGCTTTCTTT.

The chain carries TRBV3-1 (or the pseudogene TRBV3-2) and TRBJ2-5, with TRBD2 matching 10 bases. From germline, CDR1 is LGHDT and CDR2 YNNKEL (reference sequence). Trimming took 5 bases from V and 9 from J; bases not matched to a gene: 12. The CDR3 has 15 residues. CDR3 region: CASSNLAGAPPSQYF. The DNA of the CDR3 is TGTGCCAGCAGCAACCTAGCGGGGGCCCCCCCGTCCCAGTACTTC.

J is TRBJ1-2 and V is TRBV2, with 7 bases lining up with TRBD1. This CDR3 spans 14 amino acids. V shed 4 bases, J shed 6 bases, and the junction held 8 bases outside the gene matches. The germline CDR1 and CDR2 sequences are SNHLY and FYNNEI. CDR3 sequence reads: CASSVEGARDGYTF. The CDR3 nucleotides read TGTGCCAGCAGTGTCGAGGGGGCGCGGGATGGCTACACCTTC.

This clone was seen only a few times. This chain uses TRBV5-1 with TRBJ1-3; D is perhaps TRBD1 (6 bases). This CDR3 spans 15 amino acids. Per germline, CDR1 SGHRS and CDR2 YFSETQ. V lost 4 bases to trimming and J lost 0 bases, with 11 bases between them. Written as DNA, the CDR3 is TGCGCCAGCAGCAGGGACACGAACTCTGGAAACACCATATATTTT. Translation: CASSRDTNSGNTIYF. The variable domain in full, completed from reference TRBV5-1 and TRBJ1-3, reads KAGVTQTPRYLIKTRGQQVTLSCSPISGHRSVSWYQQTPGQGLQFLFEYFSETQRNKGNFPGRFSGRQFSNSRSEMNVSTLELGDSALYLCASSRDTNSGNTIYFGEGSWLTVV.